This TCR beta chain derives from a study of T cells in Graves' hyperthyroidism and ophthalmopathy. Ten or more counts support this clonotype. CDR1 MDHEN and CDR2 SYDVKM come from the germline V gene. Germline trimming cut 3 bases from V and 4 bases from J; bases unmatched to any gene: 20. The CDR3 consists of 19 residues. The diagnoses drew upon clinical symptoms, serum thyroxine and TRAb, thyroid ultrasound and orbital computed tomography. The source material, RNA transcripts, was used to amplify TCR beta CDR3 regions. First-round RT-PCR with HTBI primers amplified the TCR CDR3 region. Each CDR3 protein is one row after TCRdb ran MiXCR on the multiplex PCR reads. Among about half a million distinct CDR3 sequences listed, around 21% were seen once.

The rearrangement joins TRBV28 to TRBJ1-1, with TRBD1 identical over 7 bases. The TCR was taken from a man aged 18-30 years with Graves' hyperthyroidism. Sequencing was performed on blood. The DNA of the CDR3 is TGTGCCAGCAGTTTTGACAGGGCCGCCGTCGTTTTCGGGGGCACTGAAGCTTTCTTT. The encoded protein is CASSFDRAAVVFGGTEAFF. The variable domain in full, with the rest retrieved from reference TRBV28 and TRBJ1-1, is DVKVTQSSRYLVKRTGEKVFLECVQDMDHENMFWYRQDPGLGLRLIYFSYDVKMKEKGDIPEGYSVSREKKERFSLILESASTNQTSMYLCASSFDRAAVVFGGTEAFFGQGTRLTVV.